One sample yielded the 26 T cell receptor beta chains listed below, sequenced in a study of T cells in Graves' hyperthyroidism and ophthalmopathy. The TCR beta CDR3 regions underwent amplification using RNA transcripts as the source. Researchers ran a first-round RT-PCR on the TCR CDR3 using the HTBI primer set. TCRdb re-analysed the multiplex PCR reads in MiXCR, keeping a single row per CDR3 protein. The sample consists of some 650,000 distinct CDR3 sequences, more than 15% of them appearing once. Sequenced sample: blood. The receptor set was obtained from a woman aged 40 to 50 with Graves' ophthalmopathy.

This clonotype was found many times. The chain joins TRBV18 to TRBJ1-1; no firm D call. The germline V gene has CDR1 KGHSH and CDR2 LQKENI. The V end lost 1 base, the J end lost 2 bases, and 11 bases lay between the germline ends. This CDR3 contains 15 residues. The CDR3 DNA follows: TGTGCCAGCTCACCACTGGAGGCCCTTAACACTGAAGCTTTCTTT. It translates to CASSPLEALNTEAFF.

This chain uses TRBV6-2 or TRBV6-3 with TRBJ2-7, with D perhaps being TRBD1 or TRBD2 (5 bases each). The V end was cut by 4 bases, the J end by 3 bases, with 7 bases between. CDR1 is MNHEY, CDR2 SVGEGT, per germline. The CDR3 is made up of 12 amino acids. The CDR3 DNA sequence: TGTGCCAGCAGTTGGGGGATCTACGAGCAGTACTTC. This encodes CASSWGIYEQYF.

V usage is TRBV7-3 and J usage is TRBJ2-3, with 14 bases matching TRBD2. From germline, CDR1 is SGHTA and CDR2 FQGTGA. CDR3 size: 17 residues. V shed 4 bases and J 6 bases; nucleotides not matched to a gene: 9. The CDR3 loop reads CASSSGPGLAGGDTQYF. The CDR3 DNA reads TGTGCCAGCAGCTCGGGCCCAGGACTAGCGGGAGGCGATACGCAGTATTTT. The entire variable domain, with the rest obtained from reference TRBV7-3 and TRBJ2-3, is as follows: GAGVSQTPSNKVTEKGKYVELRCDPISGHTALYWYRQSLGQGPEFLIYFQGTGAADDSGLPNDRFFAVRPEGSVSTLKIQRTERGDSAVYLCASSSGPGLAGGDTQYFGPGTRLTVL.

This clonotype was picked up a small number of times. CDR3 residues: CSYTGPMNTEAFF. The CDR3, as DNA: TGCAGTTATACGGGACCCATGAACACTGAAGCTTTCTTT. The genes are TRBV29-1 and TRBJ1-1; D might be TRBD1 (5 bases). This CDR3 region has 13 residues. The germline V gene encodes CDR1 SQVTM and CDR2 ANQGSEA.

This clonotype came up many times. V and J are TRBV5-1 and TRBJ1-1, with D possibly matching TRBD1 (5 bases). With 0 bases removed from V and 4 bases from J, the gap between germline ends came to 13 bases. Germline V gene data show CDR1 as SGHRS and CDR2 as YFSETQ. The CDR3 contains 15 residues. As DNA, the CDR3 is TGCGCCAGCAGCTTGGCTGGGGGTAGTGCCACTGAAGCTTTCTTT. This encodes CASSLAGGSATEAFF. Full variable domain (rest looked up from reference TRBV5-1 and TRBJ1-1): KAGVTQTPRYLIKTRGQQVTLSCSPISGHRSVSWYQQTPGQGLQFLFEYFSETQRNKGNFPGRFSGRQFSNSRSEMNVSTLELGDSALYLCASSLAGGSATEAFFGQGTRLTVV.

Many counts were recorded for this clonotype. The chain employs TRBV2 and TRBJ2-4; no firm D call. The CDR3 loop spans 14 amino acids. Germline V gene lookup returns CDR1 SNHLY and CDR2 FYNNEI. V was trimmed by 2 bases and J by 9 bases, leaving 14 bases between them. CDR3 nucleotide sequence: TGTGCCAGCAGTGAAAGTCAGGTGGCAACCATTCAGTACTTC. Translating gives CASSESQVATIQYF.

The chain carries TRBV2 and TRBJ2-7; 7 bases align to TRBD2. Trimming removed 1 base from V and 3 bases from J; junction bases left unmatched: 9. This CDR3 region has 16 residues. Germline CDR1 and CDR2: SNHLY and FYNNEI. CDR3 sequence reads: CASSEDTPGGIYEQYF. CDR3 sequence (DNA): TGTGCCAGCAGTGAAGATACACCGGGAGGTATCTACGAGCAGTACTTC.

This clonotype was seen at least ten times. This chain connects TRBV27 to TRBJ2-1; D is uncertain. The V and J ends lost 1 base and 5 bases respectively, with 6 bases between them. Germline assignment: CDR1 MNHEY and CDR2 SMNVEV (reference sequence). The CDR3 loop spans 13 amino acids. In DNA form, the CDR3 reads TGTGCCAGCAGTTTATGGTCCGACAATGAGCAGTTCTTC. Residues: CASSLWSDNEQFF.

This rearrangement joins TRBV2 to TRBJ2-3; 9 positions match TRBD2. The CDR3 contains 15 residues. Germline lookup yields CDR1 SNHLY and CDR2 FYNNEI. The trim removed 6 bases at V and 11 bases at J, leaving 15 bases unmatched. The CDR3 loop is CASSQAGGLFSMQYF. The CDR3 DNA is TGTGCCAGCAGCCAAGCGGGAGGTCTTTTTAGTATGCAGTATTTT.

This clonotype was seen at least ten times. The rearrangement links TRBV28 to TRBJ2-7, with 8 bases lining up with TRBD2. The CDR3 has 14 residues. Trimming at V came to 5 bases and at J to 2 bases, leaving 5 bases not matched to a gene. Per the germline V gene, CDR1 is MDHEN and CDR2 is SYDVKM. CDR3 DNA: TGTGCCAGCAGTACCACTAGCGGAACCTACGAGCAGTACTTC. It yields the protein CASSTTSGTYEQYF. The full variable domain, with the rest looked up from reference TRBV28 and TRBJ2-7, is DVKVTQSSRYLVKRTGEKVFLECVQDMDHENMFWYRQDPGLGLRLIYFSYDVKMKEKGDIPEGYSVSREKKERFSLILESASTNQTSMYLCASSTTSGTYEQYFGPGTRLTVT.

The chain has TRBV6-1 and TRBJ1-3; D not resolved. Germline lookup yields CDR1 MNHNS and CDR2 SASEGT. Trimming took off 2 bases at V and 4 bases at J, with 18 bases between the two ends. The CDR3 consists of 17 residues. CDR3 coding DNA: TGTGCCAGCAGTGAAAGGATAGGACCTTTTTCCGGAAACACCATATATTTT. Translating it yields CASSERIGPFSGNTIYF.

This chain connects TRBV2 to TRBJ1-3; a weak D match, TRBD1 (6 bases). The germline V gene encodes CDR1 SNHLY and CDR2 FYNNEI. The V and J ends lost 5 bases and 7 bases respectively, with 18 bases between them. The CDR3 totals 15 residues. The CDR3 loop is CASSRLAGARNTIYF. Here the CDR3 DNA reads TGTGCCAGCAGTAGACTTGCGGGGGCGCGGAACACCATATATTTT.

This clonotype was observed a handful of times. The genes are TRBV27 and TRBJ1-1, with D hard to call. CDR1 MNHEY and CDR2 SMNVEV come from the germline V gene (reference sequence). This CDR3 region has 12 residues. Between the trimmed V and J ends, which lost 6 bases and 11 bases, there was a span of 16 bases. CDR3 amino acids: CASRRSYSEAFF. CDR3 coding DNA: TGTGCCAGCAGGAGGTCATATAGCGAGGCTTTCTTT.

Only a few counts were recorded for this clonotype. The chain couples TRBV4-1 to TRBJ2-7; 9 bases fit TRBD2. Germline CDR1 and CDR2: MGHRA and YSYEKL. V was clipped by 4 bases and J by 2 bases; unmatched bases: 6. The CDR3 is made up of 15 amino acids. CDR3 sequence (DNA): TGCGCCAGCAGCCTCGGGACTAGCCTAACCTACGAGCAGTACTTC. It codes for CASSLGTSLTYEQYF.

Ten or more counts support this clonotype. A much larger clone differs from this one at a single base, so this may be a read error. The V gene is TRBV20-1, the J gene TRBJ2-7; perhaps TRBD1 as D (5 bases). The CDR3 is made up of 11 amino acids. The V gene lost 3 bases and the J gene lost 3 bases, with 6 bases spanning the gap. CDR1 is DFQATT, CDR2 SNEGSKA, per germline (reference sequence). CDR3 DNA: TGCAGTGCTAGGGACAACTACGAGCAGTACTTC. It encodes CSARDNYEQYF.

This sequence joins TRBV6-1 and TRBJ2-3, with D possibly being TRBD2 (6 bases). Germline V gives CDR1 MNHNS, CDR2 SASEGT. Between the trimmed V and J ends, which lost 7 bases and 4 bases, there was a span of 21 bases. This CDR3 spans 16 amino acids. Here the CDR3 DNA reads TGTGCCAGCACCGACCTGTCCGGGAGAGGGTCAGATACGCAGTATTTT. This codes for CASTDLSGRGSDTQYF.

This clonotype came up many times. The rearrangement uses TRBV11-2 and TRBJ1-4; 11 bases map to TRBD1. The CDR3 spans 15 residues. Germline lookup yields CDR1 SGHAT and CDR2 FQNNGV. The junction had 5 bases not matched to a gene; V was cut back by 3 bases and J by 8 bases. CDR3 amino acids: CASSLGQGVKEKLFF. CDR3 sequence (DNA): TGTGCCAGCAGCTTGGGACAGGGGGTTAAGGAAAAACTGTTTTTT.

This chain connects TRBV7-9 to TRBJ2-3, with D perhaps matching TRBD1 (5 bases). The CDR3 is made up of 16 amino acids. Trimming stripped 1 base from V and 4 bases from J, with 15 bases between. From germline, CDR1 is SEHNR and CDR2 FQNEAQ (reference sequence). CDR3 loop: CASSLVQGGWADTQYF. In DNA form, the CDR3 reads TGTGCCAGCAGCTTAGTCCAGGGCGGTTGGGCAGATACGCAGTATTTT.

This clonotype has only a few counts. J is TRBJ2-1 and V is TRBV6-7; D perhaps matches TRBD1 (6 bases). TRBV6-7 belongs to the ORF category, with a function that is uncertain. V lost 6 bases and J 3 bases, leaving 18 bases between the germline ends. The CDR3 is 16 residues long. CDR3 region: CASRQGESLVYNEQFF. Here the CDR3 DNA reads TGTGCCAGCAGACAGGGTGAAAGTTTGGTCTACAATGAGCAGTTCTTC.

This clonotype was detected many times. The chain joins TRBV2 to TRBJ2-5; D not certain. There are 14 residues in the CDR3. Trimming pared 1 base from V and 7 bases from J, leaving 13 bases between. Germline V gives CDR1 SNHLY, CDR2 FYNNEI. The CDR3 here is CASSEGQTPPTQYF. CDR3 nucleotide sequence: TGTGCCAGCAGTGAAGGGCAGACACCGCCGACCCAGTACTTC. Combining the CDR3 with reference TRBV2 and TRBJ2-5 gives the whole variable domain EPEVTQTPSHQVTQMGQEVILRCVPISNHLYFYWYRQILGQKVEFLVSFYNNEISEKSEIFDDQFSVERPDGSNFTLKIRSTKLEDSAMYFCASSEGQTPPTQYFGPGTRLLVL.

This clonotype occurred many times. This chain uses TRBV2 with TRBJ1-2; perhaps TRBD1 as D (5 bases). Germline CDR1 reads SNHLY; CDR2 reads FYNNEI. There are 13 residues in the CDR3. V was pared by 5 bases and J by 4 bases, with 11 bases between. The CDR3 here is CASSSQGGYGYTF. The DNA for the CDR3 is TGTGCCAGCAGTTCCCAGGGAGGCTATGGCTACACCTTC.

This clonotype was counted at least ten times. DNA of the CDR3: TGTGCCAGCAGCCTAGGGCAGGGGGCGGGTGAGCAGTTCTTC. This codes for CASSLGQGAGEQFF. The chain joins TRBV7-8 to TRBJ2-1, with 8 bases matching TRBD1. V dropped 5 bases and J dropped 9; count of bases not matched to a gene: 9. Germline lookup yields CDR1 SGHVS and CDR2 FQNEAQ. The CDR3 loop spans 14 amino acids.

For the CDR3, the DNA is TGTGCCAGCAGTTTAGCAGGTGACAATCAGCCCCAGCATTTT. Protein: CASSLAGDNQPQHF. The chain uses TRBV12-3 or TRBV12-4 and TRBJ1-5; no reliable D call. Trimming pared 0 bases from V and 3 bases from J, leaving 6 bases between. CDR3 length: 14 amino acids.

A few counts support this clonotype. This rearrangement joins TRBV15 to TRBJ1-2; no clear D. Trimming left V 3 bases short and J 0 bases short, with 14 bases between. Germline CDR1 LNHNV, CDR2 YYDKDF (reference sequence). The CDR3 runs to 16 residues. This chain's CDR3 is CATSRGGERTNYGYTF. The DNA for the CDR3 is TGTGCCACCAGCAGGGGCGGAGAGCGGACTAACTATGGCTACACCTTC.

This clonotype was counted a few times. The chain couples TRBV15 to TRBJ1-2; 9 bases match TRBD1. Germline V lookup: CDR1 LNHNV, CDR2 YYDKDF (reference sequence). This CDR3 is 16 amino acids long. Germline trimming cut 2 bases from V and 6 bases from J; bases unmatched to any gene: 10. The CDR3 region is CATSRTYRDRVDGYTF. CDR3 DNA: TGTGCCACCAGCAGAACCTATAGGGACAGGGTGGATGGCTACACCTTC.

This clonotype was picked up a small number of times. The gene calls are TRBV4-1 and TRBJ2-1, with TRBD1 identical over 7 bases. Trimming at V came to 0 bases and at J to 2 bases, leaving 7 bases not matched to a gene. CDR3 length: 17 amino acids. Germline values: CDR1 MGHRA, CDR2 YSYEKL. The CDR3 loop is CASSQDQTGLAYNEQFF. The CDR3 bases are TGCGCCAGCAGCCAAGACCAGACAGGGTTGGCCTACAATGAGCAGTTCTTC.